The source of this T cell receptor beta chain is a study of blood T cell repertoires in COVID-19. On the study more broadly: T cells, B-cell-depleted T cells, or PBMCs provided the cDNA or gDNA that served as material.

CDR1 is MNHEY and CDR2 is SVGAGI in the germline V gene. This CDR3 is 13 amino acids long. Authors' processing steps: Reference gene primers were amplified, and this amplification served to estimate nucleated cell counts. Libraries were prepared by immunoSEQ multiplex PCR; TCRdb keeps only in-frame clonotypes and omits some of them. V, J and clone size reflect that table, while D and trimming were determined from the DNA. The table includes around 150,000 clones, roughly four fifths detected once. The receptor's source is a woman of 80 years or more with acute or convalescent COVID-19. The sample consisted of peripheral blood. This chain connects TRBV6-5 to TRBJ1-6; a possible D gene is TRBD1 (6 bases). The CDR3 DNA reads TGTCCCCCCCCGGACAGTGGTGTTTCACCCCTCCACTTT. This encodes CPPPDSGVSPLHF.